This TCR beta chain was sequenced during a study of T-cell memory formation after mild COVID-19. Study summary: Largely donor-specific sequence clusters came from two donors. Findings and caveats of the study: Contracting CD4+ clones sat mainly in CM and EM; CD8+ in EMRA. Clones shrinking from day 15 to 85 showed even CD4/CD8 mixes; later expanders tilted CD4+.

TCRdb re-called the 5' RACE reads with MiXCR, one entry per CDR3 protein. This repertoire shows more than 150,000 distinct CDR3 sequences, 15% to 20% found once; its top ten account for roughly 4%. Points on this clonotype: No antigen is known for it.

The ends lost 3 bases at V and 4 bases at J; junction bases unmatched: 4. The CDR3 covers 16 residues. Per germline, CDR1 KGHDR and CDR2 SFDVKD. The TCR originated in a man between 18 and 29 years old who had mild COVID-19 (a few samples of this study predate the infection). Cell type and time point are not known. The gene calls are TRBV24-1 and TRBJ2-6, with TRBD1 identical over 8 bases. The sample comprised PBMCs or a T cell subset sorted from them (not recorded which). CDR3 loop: CATSDNQGAGANVLTF. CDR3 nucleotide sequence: TGTGCCACCAGTGATAATCAGGGGGCAGGGGCCAACGTCCTGACTTTC.